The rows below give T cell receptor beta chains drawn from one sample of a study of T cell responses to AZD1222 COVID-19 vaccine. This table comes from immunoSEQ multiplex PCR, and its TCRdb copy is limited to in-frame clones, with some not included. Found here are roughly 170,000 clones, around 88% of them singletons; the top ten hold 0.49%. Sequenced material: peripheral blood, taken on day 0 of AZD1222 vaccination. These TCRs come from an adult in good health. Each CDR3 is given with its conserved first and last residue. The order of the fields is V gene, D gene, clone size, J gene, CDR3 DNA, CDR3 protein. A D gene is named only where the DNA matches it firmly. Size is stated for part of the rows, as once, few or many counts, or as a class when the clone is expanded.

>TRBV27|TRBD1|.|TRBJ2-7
TGTGCCAGCAGTTCACCCACCGGACAGGGGAGCCACGAGCAGTACTTC
CASSSPTGQGSHEQYF
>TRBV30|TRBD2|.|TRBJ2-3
TGTGCTCGTAGCGGGAGGGCGGGGGATACGCAGTATTTT
CARSGRAGDTQYF
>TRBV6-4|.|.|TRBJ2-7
TGTGCCAGCAGTGGTGAGTCCGAGCAGTACTTC
CASSGESEQYF
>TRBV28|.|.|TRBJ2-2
TGTGCCAGCAGTTTGCCTACGAACACCGGGGAGCTGTTTTTT
CASSLPTNTGELFF
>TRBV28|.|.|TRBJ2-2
TGTGCCAGCACACGCCGGGGACGCGGCACCGGGGAGCTGTTTTTT
CASTRRGRGTGELFF
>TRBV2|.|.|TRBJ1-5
TGTGCCAGCACCTCCGGCGGTTATAGCAATCAGCCCCAGCATTTT
CASTSGGYSNQPQHF
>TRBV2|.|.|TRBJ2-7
TGTGCCAGCAGTGAGGCCGGGCTTAGCAGCAGGTACGAGCAGTACTTC
CASSEAGLSSRYEQYF
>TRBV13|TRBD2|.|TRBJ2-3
TGTGCCAGCAGCTCGCCGGGACTAGCGGGGGGAGATACGCAGTATTTT
CASSSPGLAGGDTQYF
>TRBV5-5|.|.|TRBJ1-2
TGTGCCAGCAGCTTGGCAGGGGACTATGGCTACACCTTC
CASSLAGDYGYTF
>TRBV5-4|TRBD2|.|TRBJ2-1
TGTGCCAGCAGCTTGGAGGTTCTGGGGGGGGATGAGCAGTTCTTC
CASSLEVLGGDEQFF
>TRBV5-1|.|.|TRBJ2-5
TGCGCCAGTGTAGGGGTCGGGGAGACCCAGTACTTC
CASVGVGETQYF
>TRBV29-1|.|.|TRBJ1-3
TGCAGCGGAGGGTTCGCAGGAAACACCATATATTTT
CSGGFAGNTIYF
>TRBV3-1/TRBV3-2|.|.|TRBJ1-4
TGTGCCAGCAGTCTCGAACCGGGTCGGTCCGGAAATGGAAAACTGTTTTTT
CASSLEPGRSGNGKLFF
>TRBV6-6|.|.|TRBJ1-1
TGTGCCAGCAGAGATCCCGGGACGGCTGAAGCTTTCTTT
CASRDPGTAEAFF
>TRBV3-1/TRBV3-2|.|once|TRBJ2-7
TGTGCCAGCAGCCGGGGCCCCAGCGGGCAGTACTTC
CASSRGPSGQYF
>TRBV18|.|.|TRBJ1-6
TGTGCCAGCTCACCAAGGCGACAGGATAATTCACCCCTCCACTTT
CASSPRRQDNSPLHF
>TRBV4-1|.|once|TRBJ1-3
TGCGCCAGCAGCCAGAGCGGGACACCGGGCCCTGGAAACACCATATATTTT
CASSQSGTPGPGNTIYF
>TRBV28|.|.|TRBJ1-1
TGTGCCAGCTCACCGGGAGGGTCAAACACTGAAGCTTTCTTT
CASSPGGSNTEAFF
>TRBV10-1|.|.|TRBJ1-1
TGCGCCAGCAGTCCAAAACTGAACACTGAAGCTTTCTTT
CASSPKLNTEAFF
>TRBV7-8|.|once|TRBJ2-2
TGTGCCAGCAGGGGACAAGGGTCGACCGGGGAGCTGTTTTTT
CASRGQGSTGELFF
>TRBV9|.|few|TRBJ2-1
TGTGCCAGCAGCGCCTCAGGGGCCTCCTACAATGAGCAGTTCTTC
CASSASGASYNEQFF
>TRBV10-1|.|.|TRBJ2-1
TGCGCCAGCAGTACCAGGACAGTCAGCTCCTACAATGAGCAGTTCTTC
CASSTRTVSSYNEQFF
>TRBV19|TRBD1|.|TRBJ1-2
TGTGCCAGTAGTATGAAGTCGGCAGGGGGCGTCTATGGCTACACCTTC
CASSMKSAGGVYGYTF
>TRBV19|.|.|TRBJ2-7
TGTGCCAGCGCGCGTAGCGGAACAACCTACGAGCAGTACTTC
CASARSGTTYEQYF
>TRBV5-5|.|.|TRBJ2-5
TGTGCCAGCAGCTTTGGGGGGAGTAAAGGAGAGACCCAGTACTTC
CASSFGGSKGETQYF
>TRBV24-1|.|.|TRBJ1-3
TGTGCCACCAGTGATTTCATCCGGGGGTACACCATATATTTT
CATSDFIRGYTIYF
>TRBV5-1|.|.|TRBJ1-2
TGCGCCAGCAGTTTTCAGGGTTCCAACTATGGCTACACCTTC
CASSFQGSNYGYTF
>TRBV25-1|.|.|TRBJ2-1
TGTGCCAGCAGTGAATATACGAATCCCCAGCAGTTCTTC
CASSEYTNPQQFF
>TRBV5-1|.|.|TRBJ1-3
TGCGCCAGCAGCGTTGAGGGGCCTTACTCTGGAAACACCATATATTTT
CASSVEGPYSGNTIYF
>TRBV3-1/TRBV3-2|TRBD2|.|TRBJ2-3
TGTGCCAGCAGCCATTATAGCGGGGACACAGATACGCAGTATTTT
CASSHYSGDTDTQYF
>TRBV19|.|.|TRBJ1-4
TGTGCCACCAGCGGACGGCATAATGAAAAACTGTTTTTT
CATSGRHNEKLFF
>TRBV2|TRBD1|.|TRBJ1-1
TGTGCCAGCAGTGAAGCGGGGACAGTGAACACTGAAGCTTTCTTT
CASSEAGTVNTEAFF
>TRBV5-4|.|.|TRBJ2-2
TGTGCCAGCAGCTTACCATACCGGGACCACGACACCGGGGAGCTGTTTTTT
CASSLPYRDHDTGELFF
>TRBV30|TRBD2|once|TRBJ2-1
TGTGCCCTGACTAGCGGGAGAGGAGGAAACTACAATGAGCAGTTCTTC
CALTSGRGGNYNEQFF
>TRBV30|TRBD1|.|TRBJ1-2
TGTGCCTGGTGGGACAGCTTCAACTATGGCTACACCTTC
CAWWDSFNYGYTF
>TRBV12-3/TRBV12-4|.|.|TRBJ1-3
TGTGCCAGCAGTCCGACCCATGGAAACACCATATATTTT
CASSPTHGNTIYF
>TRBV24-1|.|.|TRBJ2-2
TGTGCCACCACCCGGGGCAGGGGTGCAAAAGGCACCGGGGAGCTGTTTTTT
CATTRGRGAKGTGELFF
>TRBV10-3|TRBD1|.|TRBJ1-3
TGTGCCACCGAGTGGACAGGGAAACCAACACCCTCTGGAAACACCATATATTTT
CATEWTGKPTPSGNTIYF
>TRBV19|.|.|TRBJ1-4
TGTGCCAGTAGTATAGACCCCCTGGGACTTTCAACTAATGAAAAACTGTTTTTT
CASSIDPLGLSTNEKLFF
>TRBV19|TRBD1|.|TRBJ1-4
TGTGCCAGTAGTATCTCCGGGACAGGGGTTGAAAAACTGTTTTTT
CASSISGTGVEKLFF
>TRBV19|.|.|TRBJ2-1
TGTGCCAGTAGTACCCTAACTAGCTACTCCTACAATGAGCAGTTCTTC
CASSTLTSYSYNEQFF
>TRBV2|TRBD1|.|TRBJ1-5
TGTGCCAGTGGACAGGGAGGGCGCAATCAGCCCCAGCATTTT
CASGQGGRNQPQHF
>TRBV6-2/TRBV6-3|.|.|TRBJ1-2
TGTGCCAGCAGTTCCCACTCCCCCTATGGCTACACCTTC
CASSSHSPYGYTF
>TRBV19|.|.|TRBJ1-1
TGTGCCAGTAGTAAAGGGGCCGAAGCTTTCTTT
CASSKGAEAFF
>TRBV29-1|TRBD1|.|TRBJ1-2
TGCAGCGTTGAGTCCGTAACAGGGGCCTATGGCTACACCTTC
CSVESVTGAYGYTF
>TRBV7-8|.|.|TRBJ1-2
TGTGCCAGCAGCTTATCGTCCCAGGCTGACTATGGCTACACCTTC
CASSLSSQADYGYTF
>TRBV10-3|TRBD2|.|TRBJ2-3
TGTGCCATCAGTGCAGCGGGAGTAACAGATACGCAGTATTTT
CAISAAGVTDTQYF
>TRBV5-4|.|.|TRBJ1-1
TGTGCCAGCAGCTTGGGGGGCCCCGGACTTAACACTGAAGCTTTCTTT
CASSLGGPGLNTEAFF
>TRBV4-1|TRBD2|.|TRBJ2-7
TGCGCCAGCAGCCAGATGCCGGGGGGTGGAATTTCCAACGAGCAGTACTTC
CASSQMPGGGISNEQYF
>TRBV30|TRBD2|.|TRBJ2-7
TGTGCCTGGAGGAAGCTAGCGGGAGATGGCTACGAGCAGTACTTC
CAWRKLAGDGYEQYF